The 10 T cell receptor beta chains listed next were all sequenced from one sample in a study of cytomegalovirus exposure and HLA in healthy donors (dated by TCRdb to 2016 to 2017). Libraries were constructed by the immunoSEQ multiplex PCR assay. For the multiplex PCR, a mixture combining 60 forward primers for TCR Vbeta segments and 13 reverse primers for TCR Jbeta segments was used. The clones in this table, taken by TCRdb from immuneACCESS, are in-frame only. Not every clone is retained; where verified, under half of the shortfall comes from an unresolved V gene, and the cause of the rest is unknown. The sample table holds about 87,000 clones, of which over 70% were seen once. In total, the top ten clones hold approximately 20% of the sample. The specimen was PBMCs. Receptor source: a young man in good health and CMV-seropositive.

As concerns this clone: Distinct nucleotide sequences in the sample also encode this CDR3. The V call is TRBV7-2, the J call TRBJ2-3; the D gene is possibly TRBD2 (5 bases). Trimming left V 5 bases short and J 0 bases short, with 12 bases between. Germline CDR1 is SGHTA and CDR2 is FQGNSA. The CDR3 is 15 residues long. In DNA form, the CDR3 reads TGTGCCAGCAGCCTGACCAGCGGAAGCACAGATACGCAGTATTTT. Translation gives CASSLTSGSTDTQYF. The whole variable domain, filled in from reference TRBV7-2 and TRBJ2-3, reads GAGVSQSPSNKVTEKGKDVELRCDPISGHTALYWYRQSLGQGLEFLIYFQGNSAPDKSGLPSDRFSAERTGGSVSTLTIQRTQQEDSAVYLCASSLTSGSTDTQYFGPGTRLTVL.

This clone was counted a single time. The chain uses TRBV7-8 and TRBJ1-5; D not resolved. This CDR3 region has 17 residues. V gave up 6 bases and J gave up 0 bases, with 18 bases separating them. Germline values: CDR1 SGHVS, CDR2 FQNEAQ. The CDR3 region has the DNA TGTGCCAGCAGTTACCAATGGATGGCGGGTAGCAATCAGCCCCAGCATTTT. Encoded protein: CASSYQWMAGSNQPQHF. The variable domain in full, with the rest retrieved from reference TRBV7-8 and TRBJ1-5, is GAGVSQSPRYKVAKRGQDVALRCDPISGHVSLFWYQQALGQGPEFLTYFQNEAQLDKSGLPSDRFFAERPEGSVSTLKIQRTQQEDSAVYLCASSYQWMAGSNQPQHFGDGTRLSIL.

V and J are TRBV4-3 and TRBJ2-1; 13 nucleotides align to TRBD2. The J segment lost 12 bases and the V segment lost 1 base, leaving 9 bases of the junction unmatched. CDR3 size: 16 residues. Germline CDR1 LGHNA, CDR2 YSLEER. The CDR3 nucleotides are TGCGCCAGCAGCCAAGTCGGAGGACTAGCGGGAGTTGGGCAGTTCTTC. Protein sequence: CASSQVGGLAGVGQFF.

The rearrangement joins TRBV5-1 to TRBJ1-5; maybe TRBD1 (6 bases). Germline V lookup: CDR1 SGHRS, CDR2 YFSETQ. The V end lost 0 bases, the J end lost 6 bases, and 13 bases lay between the germline ends. The CDR3 runs to 15 residues. This CDR3 reads CASSLAGGNGQPQHF. Here the CDR3 DNA reads TGCGCCAGCAGCTTGGCGGGGGGCAATGGTCAGCCCCAGCATTTT.

This chain uses TRBV9 with TRBJ1-6; D is perhaps TRBD1 (5 bases). The CDR3 has 15 residues. V lost 0 bases and J lost 7, with 11 bases in between. From germline, CDR1 is SGDLS and CDR2 YYNGEE. In nucleotides, the CDR3 is TGTGCCAGCAGCGTAGTGGCAGGGAAAAATTCACCCCTCCACTTT. Protein product: CASSVVAGKNSPLHF.

The chain recombines TRBV27 with TRBJ1-2; weak D call: TRBD1 (5 bases). Germline values: CDR1 MNHEY, CDR2 SMNVEV (reference sequence). Trimming pared 9 bases from V and 3 bases from J, leaving 17 bases between. This CDR3 has 14 residues. The CDR3 region has the DNA TGTGCCAGTCGGGGGGAGGGCGACTACTATGGCTACACCTTC. It encodes CASRGEGDYYGYTF.

The chain joins TRBV15 to TRBJ2-7; 9 bases map to TRBD1. Germline CDR1 and CDR2: LNHNV and YYDKDF (reference sequence). This CDR3 is built from 15 residues. V was clipped by 0 bases and J by 6 bases; unmatched bases: 6. The CDR3, as DNA: TGTGCCACCAGCAGAGATCAAGGGACAGGGTTCGAGCAGTACTTC. This gives the protein CATSRDQGTGFEQYF. The full variable domain, with the rest looked up from reference TRBV15 and TRBJ2-7, is DAMVIQNPRYQVTQFGKPVTLSCSQTLNHNVMYWYQQKSSQAPKLLFHYYDKDFNNEADTPDNFQSRRPNTSFCFLDIRSPGLGDTAMYLCATSRDQGTGFEQYFGPGTRLTVT.

The V gene is TRBV6-5, the J gene TRBJ2-7; TRBD1 aligns across 9 bases. CDR3 length: 13 amino acids. V lost 7 bases to trimming and J lost 5 bases; unmatched junction nucleotides: 6. The germline CDR1 and CDR2 sequences are MNHEY and SVGAGI. In DNA, the CDR3 is TGTGCCAGCACCCCGGACAGGGGCGACGAGCAGTACTTC. This translates into CASTPDRGDEQYF.

In its sample, this clone was seen a few times. The chain is built from TRBV5-1 and TRBJ2-7, with 12 bases fitting TRBD2. CDR1 SGHRS and CDR2 YFSETQ come from the germline V gene. V trimming: 4 bases; J trimming: 3 bases; junction bases outside the gene matches: 20. The CDR3 sequence is 20 residues long. The CDR3 DNA follows: TGCGCCAGCAGCCTCTTCGCACCGGGACTAGCGGGTCCCATTGGCTACGAGCAGTACTTC. Its translation is CASSLFAPGLAGPIGYEQYF. The full variable domain, its missing parts supplied by reference TRBV5-1 and TRBJ2-7, is KAGVTQTPRYLIKTRGQQVTLSCSPISGHRSVSWYQQTPGQGLQFLFEYFSETQRNKGNFPGRFSGRQFSNSRSEMNVSTLELGDSALYLCASSLFAPGLAGPIGYEQYFGPGTRLTVT.

This chain connects TRBV7-4 to TRBJ2-7, with D tentatively TRBD1 (6 bases). The germline V gene has CDR1 SGHVT and CDR2 SQSDAQ. Trimming removed 5 bases from V and 3 bases from J, with 20 bases in between. The length of the CDR3 is 16 residues. CDR3 nucleotide sequence: TGTGCCAGCAGCCCCTGGACAGCCCGATCCCACTACGAGCAGTACTTC. Protein: CASSPWTARSHYEQYF.